What follows describes a single T cell receptor beta chain. Read sequence stops 3 residues before the CDR3 end, and the germline J gene provides the missing end. The V and J ends lost 1 base and 4 bases respectively, with 18 bases between them. Germline CDR1 DFQATT, CDR2 SNEGSKA (reference sequence). The CDR3 loop spans 16 amino acids. The entry originates in a study of T cells in women clearing cervical HPV infection. Generated by immunoSEQ multiplex PCR, the TCRdb table keeps only in-frame clones and is missing some. The specimen's table records approximately 34,000 clones. The sample consisted of blood buffy coat. The chain has TRBV20-1 and TRBJ2-3, with D possibly TRBD1 on 6 matching bases. The source is a woman between 18 and 70 years old with a cervical HPV16 infection that either progressed to CIN3+ or cleared (not recorded which). This chain's CDR3 is CSARAGRKEGADTQYF. The part of the CDR3 DNA that was read is TGCAGTGCTAGAGCCGGACGGAAAGAGGGGGCAGATACG.